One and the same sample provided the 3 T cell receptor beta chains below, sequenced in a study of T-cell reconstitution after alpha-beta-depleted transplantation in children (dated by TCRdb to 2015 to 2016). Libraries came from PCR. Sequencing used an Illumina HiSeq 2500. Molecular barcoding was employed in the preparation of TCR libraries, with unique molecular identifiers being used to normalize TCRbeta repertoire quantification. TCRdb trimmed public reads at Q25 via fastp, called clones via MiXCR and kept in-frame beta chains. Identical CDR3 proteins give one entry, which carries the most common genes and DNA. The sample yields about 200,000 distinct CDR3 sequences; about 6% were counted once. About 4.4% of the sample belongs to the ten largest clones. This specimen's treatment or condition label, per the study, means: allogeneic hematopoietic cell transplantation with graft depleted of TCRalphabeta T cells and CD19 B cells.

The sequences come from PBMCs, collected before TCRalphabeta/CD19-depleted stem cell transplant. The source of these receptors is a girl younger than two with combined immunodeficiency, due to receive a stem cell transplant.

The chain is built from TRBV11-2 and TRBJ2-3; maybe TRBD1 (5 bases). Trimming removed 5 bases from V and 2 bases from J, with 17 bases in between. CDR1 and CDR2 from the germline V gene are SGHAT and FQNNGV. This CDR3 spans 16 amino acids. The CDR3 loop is CASSVEQGIPTDTQYF. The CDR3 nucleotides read TGTGCCAGCAGCGTCGAGCAGGGTATCCCCACAGATACGCAGTATTTT.

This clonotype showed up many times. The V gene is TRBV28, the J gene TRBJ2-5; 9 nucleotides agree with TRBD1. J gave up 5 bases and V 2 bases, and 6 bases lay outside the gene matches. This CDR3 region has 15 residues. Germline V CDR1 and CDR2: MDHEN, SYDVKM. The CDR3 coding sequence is TGTGCCAGCAGTTTACCGGACAGGGGCTGGGAGACCCAGTACTTC. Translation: CASSLPDRGWETQYF.

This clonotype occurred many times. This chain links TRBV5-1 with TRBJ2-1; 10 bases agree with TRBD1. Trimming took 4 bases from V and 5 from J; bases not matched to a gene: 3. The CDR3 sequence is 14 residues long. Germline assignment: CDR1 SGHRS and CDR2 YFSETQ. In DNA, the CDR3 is TGCGCCAGCAGCGCGACAGGGGGCAACAATGAGCAGTTCTTC. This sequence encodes CASSATGGNNEQFF.